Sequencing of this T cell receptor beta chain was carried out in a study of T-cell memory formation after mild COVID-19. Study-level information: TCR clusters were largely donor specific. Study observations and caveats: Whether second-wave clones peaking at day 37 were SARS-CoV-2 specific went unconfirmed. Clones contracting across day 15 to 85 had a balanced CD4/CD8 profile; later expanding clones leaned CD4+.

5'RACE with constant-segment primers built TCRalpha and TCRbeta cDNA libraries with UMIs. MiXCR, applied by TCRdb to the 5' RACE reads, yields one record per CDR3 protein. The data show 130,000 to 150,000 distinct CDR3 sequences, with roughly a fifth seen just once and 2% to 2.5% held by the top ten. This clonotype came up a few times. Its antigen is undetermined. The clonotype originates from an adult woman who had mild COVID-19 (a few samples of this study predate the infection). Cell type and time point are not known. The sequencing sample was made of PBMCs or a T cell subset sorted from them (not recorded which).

CDR3 bases: TGCGCCAGCAGCCCTTCTCTAGCGGGTTTTCAAGAGACCCAGTACTTC. Protein: CASSPSLAGFQETQYF. The chain links TRBV5-1 to TRBJ2-5, with TRBD2 identical over 8 bases. This CDR3 contains 16 residues. The germline V gene encodes CDR1 SGHRS and CDR2 YFSETQ. J was trimmed by 2 bases and V by 4 bases; bases with no gene match: 10.